The next 12 T cell receptor beta chains were all read from a single sample in a study of low-dose radiotherapy and immunotherapy resistance in tumors. TRAV and TRBV primers primed cDNA for both TCRalpha and TCRbeta. A constant-region primer paired with the V-primer adapter amplified TCRs over 20 PCR cycles. TCRdb re-called the reads through MiXCR, storing one row per CDR3 protein. Among over 9,000 distinct CDR3 sequences listed, about two fifths were seen once. The receptors were gathered from a human donor with advanced metastatic prostate, ovarian, gallbladder or colorectal cancer (not recorded which). This table probably holds off-target reads from a library built for another chain.

The V and J genes are TRBV19 and TRBJ2-3; no firm D call. CDR1 is LNHDA and CDR2 is SQIVND in the germline V gene (reference sequence). CDR3 length equals 13 residues. V was shortened by 5 bases and J by 2 bases, with 8 bases between the two germline ends. Here the CDR3 DNA reads TGTGCCAGTAGTGCCTCCTCCACAGATACGCAGTATTTT. Its protein is CASSASSTDTQYF.

V gene TRBV3-1 combines with J gene TRBJ2-1, with D possibly matching TRBD2 (5 bases). Germline V gene lookup returns CDR1 LGHDT and CDR2 YNNKEL (reference sequence). The CDR3 spans 14 residues. The V and J ends lost 4 bases and 8 bases respectively, with 15 bases between them. CDR3 bases: TGTGCCAGCAGCCTTGGACTGAGTTCCGATGAGCAGTTCTTC. Its protein product is CASSLGLSSDEQFF.

This clonotype appeared a few times. This sequence joins TRBV2 and TRBJ2-7; D is unclear. This CDR3 contains 14 residues. The germline gives CDR1 SNHLY, CDR2 FYNNEI. V lost 0 bases and J 6 bases, leaving 12 bases between the germline ends. The CDR3, as DNA: TGTGCCAGCAGTGAAGCTTGGGGTCCGGGCGAGCAGTACTTC. Translating it yields CASSEAWGPGEQYF.

The chain combines TRBV29-1 with TRBJ1-2, with 7 nucleotides matching TRBD1. V was clipped by 3 bases and J by 6 bases; unmatched bases: 10. There are 14 residues in the CDR3. Germline CDR1 and CDR2: SQVTM and ANQGSEA. This chain's CDR3 is CSVEYRGPKDGYTF. The CDR3 nucleotides read TGCAGCGTTGAGTACAGGGGCCCGAAGGATGGCTACACCTTC.

This clonotype has only a few counts. This rearrangement joins TRBV7-8 to TRBJ2-7; tentatively, D is TRBD1 or TRBD2 (5 bases each). Between the trimmed V and J ends, which lost 2 bases and 4 bases, there was a span of 15 bases. Per germline, CDR1 SGHVS and CDR2 FQNEAQ. This CDR3 comprises 15 residues. The CDR3 nucleotides read TGTGCCAGCAGCTTACTTGAGGGCGAGGGGTACGAGCAGTACTTC. Its translation: CASSLLEGEGYEQYF.

V usage is TRBV6-6 and J usage is TRBJ2-3; D uncertain. V dropped 5 bases and J dropped 5 bases, with 5 bases sitting between them. The CDR3 extends over 11 amino acids. Germline V CDR1 and CDR2: MNHNY, SVGAGI (reference sequence). CDR3 coding DNA: TGTGCCAGCAGTGAATTAGATACGCAGTATTTT. Amino acids: CASSELDTQYF.

This clonotype was counted between two and nine times. The rearrangement uses TRBV5-5 and TRBJ2-7; D might be TRBD2 (7 bases). V lost 3 bases and J 4 bases, leaving 17 bases between the germline ends. CDR3 size: 15 residues. Germline V gene data show CDR1 as SGHKS and CDR2 as YYEKEE (reference sequence). The CDR3 coding sequence is TGTGCCAGCAGCTACGTAAGGGGGGGAGGATACGAGCAGTACTTC. It translates to CASSYVRGGGYEQYF.

Here the CDR3 DNA reads TGCGCCAGCAGTCAATCGAAGGGGGACTACGAGCAGTACTTC. Protein product: CASSQSKGDYEQYF. V gene TRBV23-1 combines with J gene TRBJ2-7, with a tentative D call TRBD1 (6 bases). TRBV23-1 is sorted into the ORF group, with uncertain function. The CDR3 has 14 amino acids. V gave up 0 bases and J gave up 3 bases, with 9 bases separating them.

The genes are TRBV5-1 and TRBJ2-7; possibly TRBD1 for D (6 bases). Germline CDR1 is SGHRS and CDR2 is YFSETQ. There are 15 residues in the CDR3. V was shortened by 5 bases and J by 2 bases, with 17 bases between the two germline ends. The CDR3, as DNA: TGCGCCAGCAGTCCCACAGGGCACGCTACCTACGAGCAGTACTTC. Its protein product is CASSPTGHATYEQYF.

The chain links TRBV5-1 to TRBJ1-1; D gene unclear. This CDR3 contains 13 residues. V dropped 1 base and J dropped 1 base, with 5 bases sitting between them. CDR1 SGHRS and CDR2 YFSETQ come from the germline V gene. The CDR3: CASSLRGNTEAFF. The CDR3 region has the DNA TGCGCCAGCAGCTTGCGAGGGAACACTGAAGCTTTCTTT.

This clonotype turned up a few times. The chain combines TRBV12-3 or TRBV12-4 with TRBJ2-5; D unresolved. The CDR3 spans 14 residues. V was pared by 3 bases and J by 5 bases, with 13 bases between. CDR3 coding DNA: TGTGCCAGCAGTTTTTCGAGCCCTGGGGAGACCCAGTACTTC. Protein sequence: CASSFSSPGETQYF.

The rearrangement joins TRBV4-1 to TRBJ2-3, with 11 positions matching TRBD2. In germline, CDR1 is MGHRA, CDR2 YSYEKL. V lost 1 base, J lost 5 bases, and 5 bases stayed unmatched. The CDR3 has 16 amino acids. The CDR3 DNA sequence: TGCGCCAGCAGCCAAGCTGGTAGCGGGGGGGGAGATACGCAGTATTTT. Its translation: CASSQAGSGGGDTQYF.